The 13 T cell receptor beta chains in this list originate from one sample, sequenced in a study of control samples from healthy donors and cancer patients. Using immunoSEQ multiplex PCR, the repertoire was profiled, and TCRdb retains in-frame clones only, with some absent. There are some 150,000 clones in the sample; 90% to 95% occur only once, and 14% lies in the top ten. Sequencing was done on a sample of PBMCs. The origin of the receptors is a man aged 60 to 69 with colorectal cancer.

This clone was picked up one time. The CDR3 nucleotides read TGTGCCAGCAGTTTGTACAGGTACGAGACTGAAGCTTTCTTT. Translating it yields CASSLYRYETEAFF. The gene calls are TRBV6-5 and TRBJ1-1; maybe TRBD1 (5 bases). Germline loops: CDR1 MNHEY, CDR2 SVGAGI. V shed 4 bases and J shed 5 bases, with 14 bases lying between them. CDR3 length equals 14 residues.

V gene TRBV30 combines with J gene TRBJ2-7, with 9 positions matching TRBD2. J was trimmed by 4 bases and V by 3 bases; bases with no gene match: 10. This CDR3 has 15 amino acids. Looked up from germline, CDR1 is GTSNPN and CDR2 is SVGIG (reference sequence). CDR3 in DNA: TGTGCCTGGAGCTCAGCGGGGGGAATTGCTTACGAGCAGTACTTC. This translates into CAWSSAGGIAYEQYF.

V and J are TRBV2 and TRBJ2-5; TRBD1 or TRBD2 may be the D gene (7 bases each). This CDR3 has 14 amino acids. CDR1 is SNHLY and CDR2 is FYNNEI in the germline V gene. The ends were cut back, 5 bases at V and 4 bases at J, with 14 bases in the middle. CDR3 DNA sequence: TGTGCCAGCAGTCGACAGGGAGGGGGAGAGACCCAGTACTTC. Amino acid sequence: CASSRQGGGETQYF.

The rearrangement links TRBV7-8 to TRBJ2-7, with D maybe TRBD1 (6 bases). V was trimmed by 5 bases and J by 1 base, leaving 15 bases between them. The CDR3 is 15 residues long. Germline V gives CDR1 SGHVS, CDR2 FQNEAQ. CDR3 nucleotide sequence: TGTGCCAGCAGCCTGACCACAGGGTGGTCCTACGAGCAGTACTTC. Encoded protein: CASSLTTGWSYEQYF.

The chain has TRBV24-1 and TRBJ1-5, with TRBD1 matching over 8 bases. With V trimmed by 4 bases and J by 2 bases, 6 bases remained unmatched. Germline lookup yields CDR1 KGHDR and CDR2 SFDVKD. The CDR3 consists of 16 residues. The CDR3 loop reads CATSDPGTGGNQPQHF. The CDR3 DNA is TGTGCCACCAGTGACCCTGGGACAGGTGGCAATCAGCCCCAGCATTTT.

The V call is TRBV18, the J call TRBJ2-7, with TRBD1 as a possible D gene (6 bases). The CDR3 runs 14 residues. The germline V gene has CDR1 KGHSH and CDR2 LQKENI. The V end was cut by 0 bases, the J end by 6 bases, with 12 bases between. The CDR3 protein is CASSPPAGAGEQYF. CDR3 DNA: TGTGCCAGCTCACCACCGGCAGGGGCTGGCGAGCAGTACTTC.

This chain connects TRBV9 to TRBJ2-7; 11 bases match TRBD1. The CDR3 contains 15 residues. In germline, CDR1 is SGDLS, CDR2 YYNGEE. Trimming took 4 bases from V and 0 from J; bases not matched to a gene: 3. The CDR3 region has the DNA TGTGCCAGCAGCCCAGGGACAGGGGGCTCCTACGAGCAGTACTTC. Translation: CASSPGTGGSYEQYF.

CDR3 sequence reads: CASSLVQGVDSPLHF. The CDR3 coding sequence is TGTGCCAGCAGCCTCGTACAGGGGGTTGATTCACCCCTCCACTTT. The chain couples TRBV6-5 to TRBJ1-6, with 8 bases that match TRBD1. V shed 6 bases and J 8 bases; nucleotides not matched to a gene: 9. The V gene's germline CDR1 is MNHEY and CDR2 SVGAGI. This CDR3 has 15 amino acids.

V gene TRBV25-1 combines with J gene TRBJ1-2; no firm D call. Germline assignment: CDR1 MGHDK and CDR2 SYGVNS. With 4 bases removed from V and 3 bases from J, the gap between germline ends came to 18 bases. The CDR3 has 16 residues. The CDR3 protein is CASSGGGRSDDYGYTF. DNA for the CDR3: TGTGCCAGCAGTGGAGGCGGACGCTCAGATGACTATGGCTACACCTTC.

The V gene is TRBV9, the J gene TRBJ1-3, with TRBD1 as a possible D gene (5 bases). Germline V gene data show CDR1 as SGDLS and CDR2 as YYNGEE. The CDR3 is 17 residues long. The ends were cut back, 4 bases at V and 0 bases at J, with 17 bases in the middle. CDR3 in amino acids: CASSSRDRSFSGNTIYF. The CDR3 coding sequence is TGTGCCAGCAGCTCGCGGGACCGCTCATTCTCTGGAAACACCATATATTTT.

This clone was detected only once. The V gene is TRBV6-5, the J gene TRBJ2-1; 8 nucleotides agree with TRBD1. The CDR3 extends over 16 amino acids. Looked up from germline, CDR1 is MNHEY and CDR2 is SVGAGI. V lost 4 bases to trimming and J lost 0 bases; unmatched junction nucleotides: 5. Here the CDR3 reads CASSLRTGSSYNEQFF. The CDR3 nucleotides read TGTGCCAGCAGTTTACGGACAGGGAGCTCCTACAATGAGCAGTTCTTC.

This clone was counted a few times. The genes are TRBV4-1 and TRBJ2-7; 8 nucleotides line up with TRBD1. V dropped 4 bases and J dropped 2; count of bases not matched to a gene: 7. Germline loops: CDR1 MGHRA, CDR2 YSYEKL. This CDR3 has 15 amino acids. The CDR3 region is CASSRGGQGAYEQYF. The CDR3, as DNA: TGCGCCAGCAGCCGAGGAGGACAGGGCGCCTACGAGCAGTACTTC.

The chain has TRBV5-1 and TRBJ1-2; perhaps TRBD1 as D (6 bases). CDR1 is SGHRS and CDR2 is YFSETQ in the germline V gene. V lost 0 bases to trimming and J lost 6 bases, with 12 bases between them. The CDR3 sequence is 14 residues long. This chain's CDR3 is CASSLATGNNGYTF. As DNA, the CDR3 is TGCGCCAGCAGCTTGGCCACAGGGAATAATGGCTACACCTTC.